The TCR beta chain described here comes from a study of T cell changes during pregnancy in multiple sclerosis. Germline assignment: CDR1 GTSNPN and CDR2 SVGIG (reference sequence). Trimming removed 3 bases at V and 4 bases at J, with 9 bases between. CDR3 length equals 12 residues. Assay: immunoSEQ multiplex PCR; the TCRdb copy retains only in-frame clones and omits some. The repertoire holds over 70,000 clones, with about 91% as singletons. This sample comprised peripheral blood, obtained in the first trimester of pregnancy. The receptor was isolated from a female donor in good health, enrolled as a control in a pregnancy study. The V and J genes are TRBV30 and TRBJ2-5; D unclear. The CDR3 sequence: CAWRQRGETQYF. The CDR3 DNA follows: TGTGCCTGGAGGCAGCGCGGAGAGACCCAGTACTTC.